This TCR beta chain was captured in a study of blood T cell repertoires in COVID-19. From germline, CDR1 is LGHNA and CDR2 YSLEER. Trimming took 0 bases from V and 3 from J, leaving 17 bases between them. This CDR3 region has 17 residues. Clones were sequenced by immunoSEQ multiplex PCR, and TCRdb holds only the in-frame ones, with some missing. The table lists under 150,000 clones, about 88% of them singletons. V gene TRBV4-3 combines with J gene TRBJ1-2, with a tentative D call TRBD1 (6 bases). The sample consisted of peripheral blood. The clonotype comes from a woman in her 70s who had recovered from COVID-19. The chain's CDR3 is CASSQDANRARDYGYTF. The CDR3 nucleotides are TGCGCCAGCAGCCAAGACGCGAACAGGGCTCGAGACTATGGCTACACCTTC.